This T cell receptor beta chain is from a study of T cells in Graves' hyperthyroidism and ophthalmopathy. Hyperthyroidism patients were newly diagnosed, had disease duration under 2 months, and were aged 18 to 65 years. Clinicians diagnosed patients from clinical symptoms, serum thyroxine and TRAb, thyroid ultrasound and orbital computed tomography. It was at first hyperthyroidism diagnosis, before any ophthalmopathy symptoms, that the blood sample was taken. This clonotype was picked up many times. Its antigen is not known. The CDR3 covers 13 residues. Per the germline V gene, CDR1 is DFQATT and CDR2 is SNEGSKA (reference sequence). Trimming shortened V by 0 bases and J by 8 bases, and 13 bases separated the two germline ends. Study-wide points: Within blood appeared most thyroid clonotypes that had expanded above 0.001.

Regions amplified from RNA transcripts were the TCR beta CDR3 regions. HTBI primers drove first-round RT-PCR of the TCR CDR3. TCRdb passed the multiplex PCR reads through MiXCR, listing each CDR3 protein once. The repertoire consists of 300,000 to 450,000 distinct CDR3 sequences, with approximately 18% occurring once and the leading ten covering almost 35%. The sequenced material came from blood. This sequence was found in a woman in her twenties or thirties with Graves' hyperthyroidism that later progressed to Graves' ophthalmopathy. The chain couples TRBV20-1 to TRBJ1-2, with D uncertain. CDR3 nucleotide sequence: TGCAGTGCTAGAGATCCCGCTGGAGGAGGCTACACCTTC. Its protein product is CSARDPAGGGYTF.